This TCR beta chain was found in a study of a mutant IDH1 vaccine in newly diagnosed glioma. Background on the study: At weeks 1, 3, 5, 7, 11, 15, 19 and 23, patients received a vaccination, eight in all.

The repertoire was sequenced with immunoSEQ multiplex PCR; TCRdb's copy has only in-frame clones and lacks some. The repertoire holds roughly 130,000 clones, with about 80% as singletons. The time point was: week 11, during vaccination. It was 300 ug of mutant IDH1 20-mer peptide that made up each vaccine dose, given with topical imiquimod. This CDR3 region has 14 residues. Trimming took off 4 bases at V and 2 bases at J, with 11 bases between the two ends. Germline values: CDR1 LGHNA, CDR2 YSLEER. Regarding this clone: Its antigen remains unknown.

The receptor comes from a man aged 40-50 years with glioma. The chain couples TRBV4-3 to TRBJ1-2; D unresolved. The input for sequencing was PBMCs, taken from a glioma patient whose treatment included an IDH1 peptide vaccine. Here the CDR3 reads CASSPREGNYGYTF. CDR3 DNA: TGCGCCAGCAGCCCAAGGGAAGGAAACTATGGCTACACCTTC.